This is a list of T cell receptor beta chains from one sample in a study of beta chain features in type 1 diabetes. The assay was immunoSEQ multiplex PCR, and TCRdb's table has in-frame clones only and misses some. The table lists some 700,000 clones, roughly an eighth of them singletons. The source material was naive CD4+ T cells from blood. These receptors came from a man aged 18-30 years with type 1 diabetes. Both conserved end residues are part of each CDR3. The D gene is left open where the match is weak. Only part of the rows carry a size: once, few, many, or a class if the clone is expanded.

v_gene	d_gene	abundance	j_gene	CDR3nt	CDR3aa
TRBV4-2	TRBD1	few	TRBJ1-5	TGTGCCAGCAGCCAAACGGACAGGGGCGATCAGCCCCAGCATTTT	CASSQTDRGDQPQHF
TRBV25-1	.	few	TRBJ1-4	TGTGCCAGCAGGGGCCCGGGACTTAATGAAAAACTGTTTTTT	CASRGPGLNEKLFF
TRBV15	TRBD1	few	TRBJ2-1	TGTGCCACCAGCACATACAGGGGAGTGAGTAATGAGCAGTTCTTC	CATSTYRGVSNEQFF
TRBV4-1	.	.	TRBJ2-2	TGCGCCAGCAGCCAGGCGTGGGGGCAGGGTATTGCCGGGGAGCTGTTTTTT	CASSQAWGQGIAGELFF
TRBV2	.	.	TRBJ1-5	TGTGCCAGCAGACAGGGTATAGATCAGCCCCAGCATTTT	CASRQGIDQPQHF
TRBV5-4	TRBD1	few	TRBJ2-3	TGTGCCACCGCGGACAGGGGGACAGATACGCAGTATTTT	CATADRGTDTQYF
TRBV5-6	TRBD1	.	TRBJ2-3	TGTGCCAGCAGCTTGGGGGACAGAACAGATACGCAGTATTTT	CASSLGDRTDTQYF
TRBV14	.	few	TRBJ2-5	TGTGCCAGCAGCCCAGGGAGGGAGACCCAGTACTTC	CASSPGRETQYF
TRBV6-5	.	.	TRBJ2-5	TGTGCCAGCAGTTACTCGGCGGTTTTAGGCGAGACCCAGTACTTC	CASSYSAVLGETQYF
TRBV6-5	TRBD1	few	TRBJ1-5	TGTGCCAGCAGCAGGGGGCGCGGCAATCAGCCCCAGCATTTT	CASSRGRGNQPQHF
TRBV7-7	.	few	TRBJ2-1	TGTGCCAGCAGCGTAGGACCGAGGAGCTCCTACAATGAGCAGTTCTTC	CASSVGPRSSYNEQFF
TRBV9	TRBD1	few	TRBJ2-7	TGTGCCAGCAGCGTCCTCTCCGGGACAGGGGCCTACGAGCAGTACTTC	CASSVLSGTGAYEQYF
TRBV5-4	TRBD1	.	TRBJ1-6	TGTGCCAGCAGCTCCGACGACAGGGACGTTCTGGCCCTCCACTTT	CASSSDDRDVLALHF
TRBV7-2	.	few	TRBJ1-5	TGTGCCAGCAATTCCCTAGGGGATGGTCAGCCCCAGCATTTT	CASNSLGDGQPQHF
TRBV28	TRBD2	.	TRBJ2-1	TGTGCCAGCAGTTTCAGCGGGGGGTTCAATGAGCAGTTCTTC	CASSFSGGFNEQFF
TRBV6-6	.	.	TRBJ2-4	TGTGCCAGCAGTGCCCAGAGGGAGTGGGCCAAAAACATTCAGTACTTC	CASSAQREWAKNIQYF